This T cell receptor beta chain was identified in a study of T cells in localized non-small cell lung cancer. Clones were read by immunoSEQ multiplex PCR, and TCRdb kept only the in-frame ones, dropping some. Among around 140,000 clones listed, roughly 90% were seen once. Germline CDR1 reads SGDLS; CDR2 reads YYNGEE. Trimming took 0 bases from V and 4 from J; bases not matched to a gene: 3. The CDR3 covers 15 residues. The TCR originated in a female donor of 60 years or more with stage I lung adenocarcinoma. The chain couples TRBV9 to TRBJ1-2; 10 bases line up with TRBD1. The specimen comprised peripheral blood, sampled before any cancer treatment. The CDR3 here is CASSVETGGIYGYTF. In DNA form, the CDR3 reads TGTGCCAGCAGCGTAGAGACAGGGGGCATCTATGGCTACACCTTC.